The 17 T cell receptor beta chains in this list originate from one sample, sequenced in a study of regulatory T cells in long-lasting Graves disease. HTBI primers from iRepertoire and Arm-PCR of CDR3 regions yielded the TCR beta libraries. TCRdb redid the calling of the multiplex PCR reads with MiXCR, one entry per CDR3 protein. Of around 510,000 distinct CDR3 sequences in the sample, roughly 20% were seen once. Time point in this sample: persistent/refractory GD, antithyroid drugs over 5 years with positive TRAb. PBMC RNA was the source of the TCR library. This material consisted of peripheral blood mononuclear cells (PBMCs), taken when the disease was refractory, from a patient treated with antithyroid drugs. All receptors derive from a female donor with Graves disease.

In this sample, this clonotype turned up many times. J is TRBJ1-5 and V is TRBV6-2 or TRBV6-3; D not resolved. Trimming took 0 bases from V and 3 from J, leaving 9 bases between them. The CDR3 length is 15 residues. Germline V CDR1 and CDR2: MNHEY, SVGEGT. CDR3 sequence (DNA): TGTGCCAGCAGTTACTCGATTTTCTCCAATCAGCCCCAGCATTTT. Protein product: CASSYSIFSNQPQHF.

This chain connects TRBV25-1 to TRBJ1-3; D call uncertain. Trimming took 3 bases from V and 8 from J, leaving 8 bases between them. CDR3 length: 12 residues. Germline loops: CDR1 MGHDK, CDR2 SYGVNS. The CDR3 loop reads CASSDLSHTIYF. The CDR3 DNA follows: TGTGCCAGCAGTGATTTAAGTCACACCATATATTTT. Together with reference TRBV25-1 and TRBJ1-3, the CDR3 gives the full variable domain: EADIYQTPRYLVIGTGKKITLECSQTMGHDKMYWYQQDPGMELHLIHYSYGVNSTEKGDLSSESTVSRIRTEHFPLTLESARPSHTSQYLCASSDLSHTIYFGEGSWLTVV.

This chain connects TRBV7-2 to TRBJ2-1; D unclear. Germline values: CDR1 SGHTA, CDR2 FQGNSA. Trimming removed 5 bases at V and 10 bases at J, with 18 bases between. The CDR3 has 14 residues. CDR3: CASSPALFNAEQFF. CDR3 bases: TGTGCCAGCAGCCCCGCTTTATTCAACGCGGAGCAGTTCTTC.

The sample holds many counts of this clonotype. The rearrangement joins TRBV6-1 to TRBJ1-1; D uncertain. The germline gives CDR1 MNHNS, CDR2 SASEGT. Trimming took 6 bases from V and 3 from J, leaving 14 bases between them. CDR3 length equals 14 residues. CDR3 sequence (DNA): TGTGCCAGCAGCCCACCGGGCCGCTACACTGAAGCTTTCTTT. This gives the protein CASSPPGRYTEAFF.

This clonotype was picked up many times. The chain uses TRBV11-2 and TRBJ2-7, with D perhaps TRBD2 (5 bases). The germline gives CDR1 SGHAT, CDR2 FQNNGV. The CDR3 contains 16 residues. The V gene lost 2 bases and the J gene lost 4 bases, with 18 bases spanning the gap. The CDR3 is CASSLMVFGVRYEQYF. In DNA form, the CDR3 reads TGTGCCAGCAGCTTAATGGTTTTCGGGGTCCGGTACGAGCAGTACTTC.

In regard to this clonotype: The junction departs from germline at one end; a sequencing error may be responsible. The CDR3 spells CASSLEWGSTGSTFF. In nucleotides, the CDR3 is TGTGCCAGCAGCTTGGAATGGGGGTCGACAGGGAGTACTTTCTTT. The chain employs TRBV5-1 and TRBJ1-1, with 7 bases that match TRBD1. Per germline, CDR1 SGHRS and CDR2 YFSETQ. There are 15 residues in the CDR3.

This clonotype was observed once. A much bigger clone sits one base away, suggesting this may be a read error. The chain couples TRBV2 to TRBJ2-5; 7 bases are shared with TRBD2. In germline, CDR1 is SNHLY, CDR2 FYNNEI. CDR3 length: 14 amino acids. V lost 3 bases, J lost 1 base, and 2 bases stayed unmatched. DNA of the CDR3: TGTGCCAGCAGTGAGGCTAGCGGCCAAGAGACCCAGTACTTC. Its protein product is CASSEASGQETQYF.

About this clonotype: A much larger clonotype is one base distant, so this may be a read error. The CDR3 DNA reads TGTGCCAGCAGTTACGACAGGCCCCAGTGGTACTTC. This encodes CASSYDRPQWYF. The rearrangement links TRBV6-5 to TRBJ2-7; TRBD1 might be the D (6 bases). The CDR3 has 12 amino acids. Between the trimmed V and J ends, which lost 2 bases and 12 bases, there was a span of 14 bases. The germline gives CDR1 MNHEY, CDR2 SVGAGI.

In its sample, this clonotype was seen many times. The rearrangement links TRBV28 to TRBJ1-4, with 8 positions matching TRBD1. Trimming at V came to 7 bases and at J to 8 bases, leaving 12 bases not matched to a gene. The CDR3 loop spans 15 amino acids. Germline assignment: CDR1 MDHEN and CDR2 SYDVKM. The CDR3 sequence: CASTQGGTGGEKLFF. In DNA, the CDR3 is TGTGCCAGCACCCAGGGAGGGACAGGAGGGGAAAAACTGTTTTTT.

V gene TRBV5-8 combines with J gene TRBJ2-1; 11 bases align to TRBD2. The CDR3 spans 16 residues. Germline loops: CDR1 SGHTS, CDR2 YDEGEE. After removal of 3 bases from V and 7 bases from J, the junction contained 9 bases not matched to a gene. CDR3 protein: CASSSRGTSGGNEQFF. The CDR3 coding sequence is TGTGCCAGCAGCTCACGAGGGACTAGCGGTGGGAATGAGCAGTTCTTC.

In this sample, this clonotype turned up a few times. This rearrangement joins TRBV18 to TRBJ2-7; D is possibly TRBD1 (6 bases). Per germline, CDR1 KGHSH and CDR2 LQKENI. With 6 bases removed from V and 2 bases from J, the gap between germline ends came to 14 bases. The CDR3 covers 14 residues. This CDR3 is CASSQRTDPYEQYF. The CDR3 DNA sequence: TGTGCCAGCTCTCAGAGGACAGACCCCTACGAGCAGTACTTC. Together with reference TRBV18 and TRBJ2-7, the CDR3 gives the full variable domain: NAGVMQNPRHLVRRRGQEARLRCSPMKGHSHVYWYRQLPEEGLKFMVYLQKENIIDESGMPKERFSAEFPKEGPSILRIQQVVRGDSAAYFCASSQRTDPYEQYFGPGTRLTVT.

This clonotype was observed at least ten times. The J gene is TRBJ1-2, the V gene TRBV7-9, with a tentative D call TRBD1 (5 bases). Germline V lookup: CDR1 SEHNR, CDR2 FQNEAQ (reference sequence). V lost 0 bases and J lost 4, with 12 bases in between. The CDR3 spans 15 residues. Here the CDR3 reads CASSLAEAGGYGYTF. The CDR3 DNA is TGTGCCAGCAGCTTAGCTGAGGCCGGGGGCTATGGCTACACCTTC.

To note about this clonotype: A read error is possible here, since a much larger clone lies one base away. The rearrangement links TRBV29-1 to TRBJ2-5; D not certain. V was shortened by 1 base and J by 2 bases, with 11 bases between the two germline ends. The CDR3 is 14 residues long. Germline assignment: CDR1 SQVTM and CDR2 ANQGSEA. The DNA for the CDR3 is TGCAGCGTTGAAGGCCTGGACGTTCAAGAGACCCAGTACTTC. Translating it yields CSVEGLDVQETQYF.

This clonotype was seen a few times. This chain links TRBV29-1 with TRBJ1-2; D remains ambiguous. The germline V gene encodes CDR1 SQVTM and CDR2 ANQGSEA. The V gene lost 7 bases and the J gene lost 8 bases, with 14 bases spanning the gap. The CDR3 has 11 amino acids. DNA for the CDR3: TGCAGCGCGCGGGTGGCGGAAGGCTACACCTTC. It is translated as CSARVAEGYTF.

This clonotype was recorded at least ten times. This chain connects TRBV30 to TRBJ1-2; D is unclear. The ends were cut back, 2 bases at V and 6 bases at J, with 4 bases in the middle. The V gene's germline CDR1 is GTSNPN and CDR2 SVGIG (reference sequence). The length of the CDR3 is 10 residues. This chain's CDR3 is CAWSPHGYTF. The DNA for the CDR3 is TGTGCCTGGAGTCCCCATGGCTACACCTTC.

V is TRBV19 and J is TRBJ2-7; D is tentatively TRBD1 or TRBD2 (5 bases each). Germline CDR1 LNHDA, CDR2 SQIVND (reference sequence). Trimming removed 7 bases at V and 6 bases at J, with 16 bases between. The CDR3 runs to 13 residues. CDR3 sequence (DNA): TGTGCCAGTATGGGAAGCAGGGCGGGCGAGCAGTACTTC. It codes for CASMGSRAGEQYF.

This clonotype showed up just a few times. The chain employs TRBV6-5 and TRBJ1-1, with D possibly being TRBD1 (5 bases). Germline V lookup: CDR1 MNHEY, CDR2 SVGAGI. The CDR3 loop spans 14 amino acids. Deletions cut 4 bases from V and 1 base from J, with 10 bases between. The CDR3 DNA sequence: TGTGCCAGCAGTTTTGGGACGTCGAACACTGAAGCTTTCTTT. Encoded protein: CASSFGTSNTEAFF.